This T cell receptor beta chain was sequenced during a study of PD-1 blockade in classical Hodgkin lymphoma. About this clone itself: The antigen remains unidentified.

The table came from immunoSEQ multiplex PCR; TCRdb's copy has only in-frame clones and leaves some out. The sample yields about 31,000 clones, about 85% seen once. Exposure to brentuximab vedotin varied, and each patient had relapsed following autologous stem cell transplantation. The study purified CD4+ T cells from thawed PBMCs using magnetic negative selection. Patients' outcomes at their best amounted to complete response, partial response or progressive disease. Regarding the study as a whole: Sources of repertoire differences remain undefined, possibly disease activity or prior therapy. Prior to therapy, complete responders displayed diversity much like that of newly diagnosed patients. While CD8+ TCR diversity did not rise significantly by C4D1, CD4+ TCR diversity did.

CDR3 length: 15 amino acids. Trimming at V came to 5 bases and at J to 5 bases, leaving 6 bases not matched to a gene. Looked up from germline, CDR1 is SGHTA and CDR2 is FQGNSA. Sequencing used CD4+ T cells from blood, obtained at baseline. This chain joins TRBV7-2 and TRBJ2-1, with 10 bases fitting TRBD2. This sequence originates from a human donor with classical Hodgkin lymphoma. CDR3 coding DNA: TGTGCCAGCAGCCTCCATAGCGGGAGGAACAATGAGCAGTTCTTC. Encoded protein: CASSLHSGRNNEQFF.